The 12 T cell receptor beta chains reported below all come from one sample, sequenced in a study of shared clonotypes between healthy human individuals. Only CD45RO-negative cells positively selected for CCR7 counted as naive CD8 cells, so terminally differentiated effector memory CD45RA+ cells were excluded. Repertoires were generated with immunoSEQ multiplex PCR, while TCRdb's copy carries only in-frame clones and drops some. This repertoire shows 2 million to 2.5 million clones, just under 95% found once; its top ten account for about 1.1%. The sample consisted of naive CD8+ T cells sorted from blood. The receptors were sampled from a man aged 18 to 35 in good health.

The chain carries TRBV5-1 and TRBJ2-5; D gene ambiguous. Germline CDR1 SGHRS, CDR2 YFSETQ. Trimming removed 3 bases at V and 7 bases at J, with 22 bases between. The CDR3 has 16 residues. The DNA for the CDR3 is TGCGCCAGCAGCTGGTCAGGCTCAGGTGGGCCCGTGACCCAGTACTTC. Protein product: CASSWSGSGGPVTQYF.

This sequence joins TRBV2 and TRBJ1-1; tentatively, D is TRBD1 (5 bases). The CDR3 runs 15 residues. Germline V gives CDR1 SNHLY, CDR2 FYNNEI. Between the trimmed V and J ends, which lost 5 bases and 6 bases, there was a span of 19 bases. Written as DNA, the CDR3 is TGTGCCAGCAGTCTGGGACGGACGCCGGACCCTGAAGCTTTCTTT. This gives the protein CASSLGRTPDPEAFF.

The chain links TRBV2 to TRBJ2-6, with D possibly called TRBD1 or TRBD2 (5 bases each). The CDR3 consists of 14 residues. Germline V gives CDR1 SNHLY, CDR2 FYNNEI. The germline V and J ends were trimmed by 6 bases and 6 bases, with 12 bases remaining between them. The CDR3 protein is CASSGTDQANVLTF. Here the CDR3 DNA reads TGTGCCAGCAGCGGGACCGACCAGGCCAACGTCCTGACTTTC.

The chain recombines TRBV6-5 with TRBJ2-7, with a possible D match to TRBD2 (5 bases). This CDR3 spans 15 amino acids. Trimming took 2 bases from V and 0 from J, leaving 11 bases between them. The V gene's germline CDR1 is MNHEY and CDR2 SVGAGI. The CDR3 sequence: CASSYNVGASYEQYF. CDR3 nucleotide sequence: TGTGCCAGCAGTTACAACGTGGGAGCCTCCTACGAGCAGTACTTC.

The rearrangement links TRBV7-3 to TRBJ1-1; 7 bases line up with TRBD1. V shed 0 bases, J shed 10 bases, and the junction held 2 bases outside the gene matches. The germline CDR1 and CDR2 sequences are SGHTA and FQGTGA. The CDR3 loop spans 12 amino acids. In DNA, the CDR3 is TGTGCCAGCAGCTTAACAGGGGGCGCAGCTTTCTTT. This encodes CASSLTGGAAFF. Combining the CDR3 with reference TRBV7-3 and TRBJ1-1 gives the whole variable domain GAGVSQTPSNKVTEKGKYVELRCDPISGHTALYWYRQSLGQGPEFLIYFQGTGAADDSGLPNDRFFAVRPEGSVSTLKIQRTERGDSAVYLCASSLTGGAAFFGQGTRLTVV.

Notes on this clone: This sample also contains other DNA sequences that code for the same CDR3. V usage is TRBV4-1 and J usage is TRBJ2-7; 8 positions match TRBD1. Looked up from germline, CDR1 is MGHRA and CDR2 is YSYEKL. Trimming at V came to 1 base and at J to 3 bases, leaving 2 bases not matched to a gene. The CDR3 extends over 14 amino acids. The CDR3 is CASSQGTGNYEQYF. The CDR3 DNA reads as TGCGCCAGCAGCCAAGGGACAGGGAACTACGAGCAGTACTTC.

The chain uses TRBV7-9 and TRBJ2-7; TRBD1 is a possible D gene (5 bases). This CDR3 has 17 amino acids. Per germline, CDR1 SEHNR and CDR2 FQNEAQ (reference sequence). V dropped 2 bases and J dropped 3 bases, with 20 bases sitting between them. For the CDR3, the DNA is TGTGCCAGCAGCTTACCCACAGGACCCCTTTTTGGCTACGAGCAGTACTTC. The encoded protein is CASSLPTGPLFGYEQYF.

V gene TRBV29-1 combines with J gene TRBJ1-1; 7 bases fit TRBD1. The CDR3 is 14 amino acids. Germline assignment: CDR1 SQVTM and CDR2 ANQGSEA. J gave up 2 bases and V 5 bases, and 8 bases lay outside the gene matches. The CDR3 bases are TGCAGCGTTAAGGAAACAGGGGTAAACACTGAAGCTTTCTTT. Protein: CSVKETGVNTEAFF.

V gene TRBV7-8 combines with J gene TRBJ2-1, with 15 bases lining up with TRBD2. Losses at the gene ends were 4 bases for V and 1 base for J; bases not matched to a gene: 5. This CDR3 contains 18 residues. From germline, CDR1 is SGHVS and CDR2 FQNEAQ. The CDR3 DNA is TGTGCCAGCAGCTGGGGACTAGCGGGGGGAAATTCCTACAATGAGCAGTTCTTC. The encoded protein is CASSWGLAGGNSYNEQFF.

The V gene is TRBV7-9, the J gene TRBJ1-1; D call uncertain. The V end lost 1 base, the J end lost 11 bases, and 11 bases lay between the germline ends. The CDR3 extends over 12 amino acids. Germline CDR1 reads SEHNR; CDR2 reads FQNEAQ (reference sequence). The CDR3 DNA sequence: TGTGCCAGCAGCTTAGGGGTCCCGAGGGCTTTCTTT. Amino acid sequence: CASSLGVPRAFF.

The chain employs TRBV5-6 and TRBJ1-4; D perhaps matches TRBD1 (5 bases). The CDR3 covers 14 residues. CDR1 SGHDT and CDR2 YYEEEE come from the germline V gene. Trimming pared 2 bases from V and 4 bases from J, leaving 9 bases between. CDR3 DNA: TGTGCCAGCAGCTTAAGACAGAGTAATGAAAAACTGTTTTTT. This translates into CASSLRQSNEKLFF.

This chain links TRBV27 with TRBJ2-7; 12 bases fit TRBD1. The CDR3 consists of 15 residues. Trimming cost V 2 bases and J 7 bases; bases outside gene matches: 6. The V gene's germline CDR1 is MNHEY and CDR2 SMNVEV (reference sequence). CDR3 loop: CASSLQGQGAREQYF. The CDR3 nucleotides are TGTGCCAGCAGTTTACAGGGACAGGGGGCGAGGGAGCAGTACTTC.